The 30 T cell receptor beta chains presented below share a single source sample, sequenced in a study of blood T cell repertoires in COVID-19. Clones were sequenced by immunoSEQ multiplex PCR, and TCRdb holds only the in-frame ones, with some missing. The sample lists about 180,000 clones; around nine tenths were seen once. The sequenced sample consisted of peripheral blood. The receptors were gathered from a woman in her 70s with COVID-19, enrolled during active disease.

V is TRBV5-8 and J is TRBJ2-5, with a weak D call TRBD1 (6 bases). V was trimmed by 6 bases and J by 1 base, leaving 7 bases between them. Germline V gene sequence: CDR1 SGHTS, CDR2 YDEGEE. This CDR3 region has 12 residues. CDR3 nucleotides: TGTGCCAGCATAGGGGGCCAAGAGACCCAGTACTTC. Translating gives CASIGGQETQYF.

The genes are TRBV28 and TRBJ2-3; 8 bases map to TRBD1. The CDR3 extends over 14 amino acids. Trimming cost V 3 bases and J 4 bases; bases outside gene matches: 3. From germline, CDR1 is MDHEN and CDR2 SYDVKM. This CDR3 reads CASSFDRGPDTQYF. The CDR3 coding sequence is TGTGCCAGCAGTTTCGACAGGGGCCCAGATACGCAGTATTTT.

This chain connects TRBV5-1 to TRBJ1-1; D call uncertain. CDR3 length equals 13 residues. V lost 1 base and J 8 bases, leaving 12 bases between the germline ends. Germline V CDR1 and CDR2: SGHRS, YFSETQ. The CDR3 bases are TGCGCCAGCAGCTTGCAACAGTCCCTAGAAGCTTTCTTT. It specifies CASSLQQSLEAFF. Full variable domain (outside the CDR3, taken from reference TRBV5-1 and TRBJ1-1): KAGVTQTPRYLIKTRGQQVTLSCSPISGHRSVSWYQQTPGQGLQFLFEYFSETQRNKGNFPGRFSGRQFSNSRSEMNVSTLELGDSALYLCASSLQQSLEAFFGQGTRLTVV.

This sequence joins TRBV3-1 (or the pseudogene TRBV3-2) and TRBJ1-2; 7 positions agree with TRBD1. The V gene end was trimmed by 3 bases and the J gene end by 8 bases; junction bases not matched to a gene: 6. Germline-derived CDR1 and CDR2 are LGHDT and YNNKEL (reference sequence). CDR3 length: 13 residues. CDR3 coding DNA: TGTGCCAGCAGCCAGACAGGGATGCGGGGCTACACCTTC. Amino acids: CASSQTGMRGYTF.

This clone appeared once. The rearrangement uses TRBV14 and TRBJ1-1, with TRBD1 identical over 7 bases. The CDR3 is 12 residues long. Germline trimming cut 4 bases from V and 9 bases from J; bases unmatched to any gene: 5. Germline V gives CDR1 SGHDN, CDR2 FVKESK. CDR3 loop: CASSPTGAQAFF. The CDR3 nucleotides read TGTGCCAGCAGCCCAACAGGGGCTCAAGCTTTCTTT.

This clone appeared a single time. V is TRBV6-2 or TRBV6-3 and J is TRBJ2-3, with 12 bases fitting TRBD2. Germline-derived CDR1 and CDR2 are MNHEY and SVGEGT. V gave up 0 bases and J gave up 5 bases; unmatched junction bases: 15. The CDR3 sequence is 20 residues long. CDR3 residues: CASSYSPTLAGGRMVDTQYF. CDR3 nucleotides: TGTGCCAGCAGTTACTCCCCTACCCTAGCGGGAGGGCGTATGGTAGATACGCAGTATTTT.

In this sample, this clone turned up once. The rearrangement joins TRBV28 to TRBJ1-5; D is uncertain. The germline CDR1 and CDR2 sequences are MDHEN and SYDVKM. CDR3 size: 13 residues. Trimming shortened V by 5 bases and J by 1 base, and 6 bases separated the two germline ends. Here the CDR3 reads CASSHTSNQPQHF. The CDR3 DNA reads TGTGCCAGCAGTCACACCAGCAATCAGCCCCAGCATTTT.

The rearrangement links TRBV27 to TRBJ2-1; 15 bases are shared with TRBD2. V shed 4 bases and J 7 bases; nucleotides not matched to a gene: 5. CDR3 length: 16 residues. Per the germline V gene, CDR1 is MNHEY and CDR2 is SMNVEV (reference sequence). CDR3 coding DNA: TGTGCCAGCAGTTCGGCGGGACTAGCGGGAGGAAATGAGCAGTTCTTC. It encodes CASSSAGLAGGNEQFF.

J is TRBJ1-2 and V is TRBV29-1; 7 bases match TRBD1. This CDR3 spans 14 amino acids. The V and J ends lost 5 bases and 5 bases, in that order; junction bases with no gene match: 11. Germline V gene data show CDR1 as SQVTM and CDR2 as ANQGSEA. The CDR3 DNA reads TGCAGCGTTAAGGAGGGGGCGCCCCGATATGGCTACACCTTC. Amino acids: CSVKEGAPRYGYTF.

This sequence joins TRBV27 and TRBJ2-7, with 7 bases aligning to TRBD1. The CDR3 is 14 residues long. Trimming at V came to 1 base and at J to 2 bases, leaving 2 bases not matched to a gene. From germline, CDR1 is MNHEY and CDR2 SMNVEV (reference sequence). The CDR3 coding sequence is TGTGCCAGCAGTTTATACAGGGGCCCCTACGAGCAGTACTTC. Encoded protein: CASSLYRGPYEQYF.

The chain uses TRBV28 and TRBJ2-2, with D possibly TRBD2 on 6 matching bases. The CDR3 length is 16 residues. Germline V CDR1 and CDR2: MDHEN, SYDVKM. V shed 6 bases and J shed 4 bases, with 18 bases lying between them. CDR3 protein: CASRTGGEHGTGELFF. CDR3 in DNA: TGTGCCAGCAGGACCGGAGGGGAACACGGCACCGGGGAGCTGTTTTTT.

The chain has TRBV11-3 and TRBJ1-6; no clear D. V was cut by 3 bases and J by 0 bases, with 6 bases left in between. The CDR3 is 15 amino acids. CDR1 is SGHNT and CDR2 is YENEEA in the germline V gene. In DNA form, the CDR3 reads TGTGCCAGCAGCTTGAGGAGCTCCTATAATTCACCCCTCCACTTT. Protein product: CASSLRSSYNSPLHF.

The CDR3 loop is CACRQGAFRETQYF. The CDR3 region has the DNA TGCGCCTGTCGACAGGGGGCGTTTCGAGAGACCCAGTACTTC. J is TRBJ2-5 and V is TRBV4-1; 10 bases line up with TRBD1. Germline V gene data show CDR1 as MGHRA and CDR2 as YSYEKL. The CDR3 has 14 amino acids. V lost 11 bases to trimming and J lost 4 bases; unmatched junction nucleotides: 10.

Points on this clone: Different DNA sequences within this sample yield the same CDR3. The chain links TRBV5-1 to TRBJ2-1, with 10 bases identical to TRBD2. Per germline, CDR1 SGHRS and CDR2 YFSETQ. The CDR3 length is 15 residues. The V gene end was trimmed by 2 bases and the J gene end by 3 bases; junction bases not matched to a gene: 2. In nucleotides, the CDR3 is TGCGCCAGCAGCTTCACTAGCGGGGACTACAATGAGCAGTTCTTC. It translates to CASSFTSGDYNEQFF.

This clone was detected a few times. CDR3 amino acids: CASSPTGSNQPQHF. DNA of the CDR3: TGTGCCAGTAGTCCTACAGGGAGCAATCAGCCCCAGCATTTT. The chain couples TRBV19 to TRBJ1-5; D possibly corresponds to TRBD1 (6 bases). Between the trimmed V and J ends, which lost 5 bases and 1 base, there was a span of 9 bases. This CDR3 spans 14 amino acids. Germline values: CDR1 LNHDA, CDR2 SQIVND (reference sequence).

CDR3: CATSDTQGMGKLETQYF. Written as DNA, the CDR3 is TGTGCCACCAGTGATACCCAGGGAATGGGAAAGTTAGAGACCCAGTACTTC. The gene calls are TRBV24-1 and TRBJ2-5, with a possible D match to TRBD1 (5 bases). The CDR3 totals 17 residues. CDR1 and CDR2 (germline): KGHDR, SFDVKD. V lost 3 bases to trimming and J lost 4 bases, with 20 bases between them.

This clone was seen a handful of times. The rearrangement joins TRBV30 to TRBJ1-3; D remains unclear. In germline, CDR1 is GTSNPN, CDR2 SVGIG (reference sequence). Trimming removed 0 bases at V and 3 bases at J, with 12 bases between. The CDR3 has 15 residues. The CDR3 region has the DNA TGTGCCTGGAGTGTAACTCCTGGTGGTGGAAACACCATATATTTT. Its protein product is CAWSVTPGGGNTIYF.

CDR3 in amino acids: CASSKWSRMSSYEQYF. DNA of the CDR3: TGTGCCAGCAGCAAATGGTCGAGAATGAGCTCCTACGAGCAGTACTTC. The rearrangement joins TRBV21-1 to TRBJ2-7; TRBD2 reflects the table's D call only, with no check against the DNA. TRBV21-1 is reported as a pseudogene. CDR3 length equals 16 residues.

V usage is TRBV30 and J usage is TRBJ2-7; 8 bases agree with TRBD2. CDR1 GTSNPN and CDR2 SVGIG come from the germline V gene (reference sequence). J gave up 5 bases and V 4 bases, and 7 bases lay outside the gene matches. The CDR3 is 13 amino acids. The CDR3 loop reads CAWTQRESHEQYF. In DNA form, the CDR3 reads TGTGCCTGGACCCAGCGGGAGTCCCACGAGCAGTACTTC.

A remark on this clone: Other DNA sequences in the same sample also yield this CDR3. This CDR3 is CASSQDLGGEYGYTF. The CDR3 DNA reads as TGTGCCAGCAGCCAAGATTTAGGGGGGGAGTATGGCTACACCTTC. The chain has TRBV4-2 and TRBJ1-2; a weak D match, TRBD1 (6 bases). The CDR3 has 15 residues. CDR1 and CDR2 from the germline V gene are LGHNA and YNFKEQ. V lost 0 bases, J lost 5 bases, and 13 bases lay in between.

The chain is built from TRBV6-2 or TRBV6-3 and TRBJ1-4, with D perhaps matching TRBD1 (6 bases). Germline V gene sequence: CDR1 MNHEY, CDR2 SVGEGT. The length of the CDR3 is 15 residues. V lost 4 bases and J 4 bases, leaving 13 bases between the germline ends. For the CDR3, the DNA is TGTGCCAGCAGTTTCCTCGACAGGAATAATGAAAAACTGTTTTTT. Its translation is CASSFLDRNNEKLFF.

This clone was seen a few times. The CDR3 bases are TGTGCCAGTAGTATAGGAACAGGGAACACTGAAGCTTTCTTT. The encoded protein is CASSIGTGNTEAFF. The chain is built from TRBV19 and TRBJ1-1, with D possibly matching TRBD1 (5 bases). This CDR3 contains 14 residues. CDR1 LNHDA and CDR2 SQIVND come from the germline V gene (reference sequence). V was clipped by 1 base and J by 1 base, with 7 bases between them.

The J gene is TRBJ1-5, the V gene TRBV3-1 (or the pseudogene TRBV3-2); D remains ambiguous. CDR1 is LGHDT and CDR2 is YNNKEL in the germline V gene (reference sequence). The CDR3 extends over 15 amino acids. V lost 0 bases and J 4 bases, leaving 10 bases between the germline ends. The DNA for the CDR3 is TGTGCCAGCAGCCAAGATAACCAGGAAAATCAGCCCCAGCATTTT. Translated: CASSQDNQENQPQHF.

This chain connects TRBV5-1 to TRBJ2-1, with D possibly TRBD2 on 6 matching bases. The ends were cut back, 1 base at V and 9 bases at J, with 11 bases in the middle. The germline CDR1 and CDR2 sequences are SGHRS and YFSETQ. This CDR3 contains 13 residues. CDR3 nucleotides: TGCGCCAGCAGCTTGTCGGGAGTCAGTGAGCAGTTCTTC. Encoded protein: CASSLSGVSEQFF.

This chain links TRBV7-9 with TRBJ2-5; D is undetermined. This CDR3 has 13 residues. Germline CDR1 is SEHNR and CDR2 is FQNEAQ (reference sequence). V was clipped by 0 bases and J by 6 bases, with 8 bases between them. CDR3 bases: TGTGCCAGCAGCTTAGCTGGGCCTCAGACCCAGTACTTC. This sequence encodes CASSLAGPQTQYF. The whole variable domain, remainder taken from reference TRBV7-9 and TRBJ2-5, is DTGVSQNPRHKITKRGQNVTFRCDPISEHNRLYWYRQTLGQGPEFLTYFQNEAQLEKSRLLSDRFSAERPKGSFSTLEIQRTEQGDSAMYLCASSLAGPQTQYFGPGTRLLVL.

The chain employs TRBV5-1 and TRBJ1-2; 7 bases are shared with TRBD1. This CDR3 has 13 residues. V gave up 4 bases and J gave up 3 bases; unmatched junction bases: 3. The V gene's germline CDR1 is SGHRS and CDR2 YFSETQ. CDR3 sequence: CASSIGTDYGYTF. CDR3 coding DNA: TGCGCCAGCAGCATTGGGACAGACTATGGCTACACCTTC.

This chain connects TRBV19 to TRBJ1-1, with 7 positions matching TRBD1. The junction had 16 bases not matched to a gene; V was cut back by 7 bases and J by 8 bases. This CDR3 spans 15 amino acids. CDR1 and CDR2 (germline): LNHDA, SQIVND (reference sequence). CDR3 protein: CASITGTAEGEEAFF. The CDR3 DNA reads TGTGCCAGTATCACCGGGACAGCTGAGGGAGAAGAAGCTTTCTTT.

The V and J genes are TRBV15 and TRBJ2-7, with 8 bases matching TRBD1. The CDR3 is 15 residues long. In germline, CDR1 is LNHNV, CDR2 YYDKDF (reference sequence). V trimming: 3 bases; J trimming: 0 bases; junction bases outside the gene matches: 4. CDR3 protein: CATSRDRAHSYEQYF. In DNA form, the CDR3 reads TGTGCCACCAGCAGGGACAGGGCCCACTCCTACGAGCAGTACTTC.

The chain combines TRBV30 with TRBJ2-1; 12 bases are shared with TRBD2. Trimming cost V 2 bases and J 7 bases; bases outside gene matches: 15. Looked up from germline, CDR1 is GTSNPN and CDR2 is SVGIG (reference sequence). The CDR3 length is 18 residues. CDR3 sequence (DNA): TGTGCCTGGAGTCAACTAGCGGGAGGCCCCCTTTTGAAAAATGAGCAGTTCTTC. It translates to CAWSQLAGGPLLKNEQFF.

V and J are TRBV19 and TRBJ2-7, with 7 bases that match TRBD1. The CDR3 consists of 15 residues. The germline V gene has CDR1 LNHDA and CDR2 SQIVND (reference sequence). The J segment lost 2 bases and the V segment lost 3 bases, leaving 7 bases of the junction unmatched. Here the CDR3 reads CASSIAHRGTYEQYF. The DNA of the CDR3 is TGTGCCAGTAGTATCGCCCACAGGGGAACCTACGAGCAGTACTTC. Supplemented by reference TRBV19 and TRBJ2-7, the full variable domain reads DGGITQSPKYLFRKEGQNVTLSCEQNLNHDAMYWYRQDPGQGLRLIYYSQIVNDFQKGDIAEGYSVSREKKESFPLTVTSAQKNPTAFYLCASSIAHRGTYEQYFGPGTRLTVT.